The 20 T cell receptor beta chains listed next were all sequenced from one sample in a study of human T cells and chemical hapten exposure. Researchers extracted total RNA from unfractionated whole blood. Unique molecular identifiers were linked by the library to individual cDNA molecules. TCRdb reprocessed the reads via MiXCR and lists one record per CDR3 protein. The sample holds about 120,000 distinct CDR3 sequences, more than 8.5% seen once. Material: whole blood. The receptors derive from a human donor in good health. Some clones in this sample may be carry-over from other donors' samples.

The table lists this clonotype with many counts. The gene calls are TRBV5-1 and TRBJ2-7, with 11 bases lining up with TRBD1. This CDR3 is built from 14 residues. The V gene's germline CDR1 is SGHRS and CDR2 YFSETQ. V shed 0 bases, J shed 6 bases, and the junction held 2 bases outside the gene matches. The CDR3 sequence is CASSLVGQGGEQYF. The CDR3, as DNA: TGCGCCAGCAGCTTGGTGGGACAGGGGGGCGAGCAGTACTTC.

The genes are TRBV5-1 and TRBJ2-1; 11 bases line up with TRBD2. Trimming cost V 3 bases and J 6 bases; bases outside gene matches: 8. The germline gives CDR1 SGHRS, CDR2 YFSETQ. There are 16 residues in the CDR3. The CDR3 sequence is CASSSLAGGPGNEQFF. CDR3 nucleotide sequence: TGCGCCAGCAGCTCTTTAGCGGGGGGGCCGGGCAATGAGCAGTTCTTC.

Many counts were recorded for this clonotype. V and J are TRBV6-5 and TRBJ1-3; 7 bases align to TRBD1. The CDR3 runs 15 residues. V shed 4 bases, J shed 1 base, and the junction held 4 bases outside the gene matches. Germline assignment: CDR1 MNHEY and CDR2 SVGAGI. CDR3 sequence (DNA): TGTGCCAGCAGTTTAGACAGGGCGTCTGGAAACACCATATATTTT. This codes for CASSLDRASGNTIYF.

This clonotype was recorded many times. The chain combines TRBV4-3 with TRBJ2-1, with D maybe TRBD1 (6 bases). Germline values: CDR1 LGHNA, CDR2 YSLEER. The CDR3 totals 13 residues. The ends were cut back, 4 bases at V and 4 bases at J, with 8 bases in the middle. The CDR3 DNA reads TGCGCCAGCAGCCGTGGACAGTACAATGAGCAGTTCTTC. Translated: CASSRGQYNEQFF.

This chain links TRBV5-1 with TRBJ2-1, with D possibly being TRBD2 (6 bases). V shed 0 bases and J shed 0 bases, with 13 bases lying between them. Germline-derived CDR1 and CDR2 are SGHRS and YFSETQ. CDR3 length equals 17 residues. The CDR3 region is CASSLGLATSSYNEQFF. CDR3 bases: TGCGCCAGCAGCTTGGGCCTAGCGACGAGCTCCTACAATGAGCAGTTCTTC.

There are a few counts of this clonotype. The CDR3 DNA is TGTGCCAGCAGCCAAGCTACAACGTCCGATCAGCCCCAGCATTTT. It specifies CASSQATTSDQPQHF. The V call is TRBV4-2, the J call TRBJ1-5; D not certain. The length of the CDR3 is 15 residues. The germline V gene encodes CDR1 LGHNA and CDR2 YNFKEQ. V was pared by 1 base and J by 5 bases, with 12 bases between.

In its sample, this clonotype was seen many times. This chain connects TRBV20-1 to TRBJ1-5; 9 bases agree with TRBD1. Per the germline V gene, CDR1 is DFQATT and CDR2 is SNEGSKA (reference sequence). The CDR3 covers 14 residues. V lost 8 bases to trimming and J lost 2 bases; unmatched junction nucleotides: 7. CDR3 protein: CSCGDREGNQPQHF. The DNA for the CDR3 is TGCAGTTGTGGGGACAGGGAGGGCAATCAGCCCCAGCATTTT.

CDR3 protein: CSAGTSAGDTQYF. CDR3 coding DNA: TGCAGCGCCGGGACTAGCGCTGGAGATACGCAGTATTTT. This chain connects TRBV29-1 to TRBJ2-3; 10 bases match TRBD2. Per germline, CDR1 SQVTM and CDR2 ANQGSEA. CDR3 length: 13 residues. J was trimmed by 5 bases and V by 7 bases; bases with no gene match: 6.

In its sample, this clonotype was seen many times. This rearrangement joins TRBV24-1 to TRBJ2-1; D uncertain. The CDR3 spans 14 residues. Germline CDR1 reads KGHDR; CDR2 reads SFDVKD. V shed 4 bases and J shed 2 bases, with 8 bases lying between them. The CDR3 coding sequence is TGTGCCACCAGTGACCCCGGGCCCTACAATGAGCAGTTCTTC. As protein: CATSDPGPYNEQFF.

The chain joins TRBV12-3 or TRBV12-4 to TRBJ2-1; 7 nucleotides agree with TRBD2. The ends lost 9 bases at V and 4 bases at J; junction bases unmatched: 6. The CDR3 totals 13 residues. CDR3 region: CARDSGSYNEQFF. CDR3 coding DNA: TGTGCCAGAGATAGCGGGTCTTACAATGAGCAGTTCTTC.

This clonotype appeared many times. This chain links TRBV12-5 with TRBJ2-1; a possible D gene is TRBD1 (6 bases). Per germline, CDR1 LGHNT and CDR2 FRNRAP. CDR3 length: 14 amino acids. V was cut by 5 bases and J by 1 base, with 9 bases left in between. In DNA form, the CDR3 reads TGTGCTAGTGGTCAAGGGGGATCCTACAATGAGCAGTTCTTC. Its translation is CASGQGGSYNEQFF.

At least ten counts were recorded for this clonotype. CDR3 coding DNA: TGTGCCAGTAGGGGGCCGGATCAGCCCCAGCATTTT. The encoded protein is CASRGPDQPQHF. The genes are TRBV27 and TRBJ1-5, with 7 bases matching TRBD1. The germline gives CDR1 MNHEY, CDR2 SMNVEV (reference sequence). Trimming at V came to 9 bases and at J to 5 bases, leaving 4 bases not matched to a gene. The CDR3 length is 12 residues.

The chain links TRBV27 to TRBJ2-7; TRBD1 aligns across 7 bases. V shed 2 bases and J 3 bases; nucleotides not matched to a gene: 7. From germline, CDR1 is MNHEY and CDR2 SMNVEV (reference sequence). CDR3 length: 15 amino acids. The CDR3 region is CASSLLTGVYYEQYF. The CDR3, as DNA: TGTGCCAGCAGTTTACTTACAGGGGTTTACTACGAGCAGTACTTC.

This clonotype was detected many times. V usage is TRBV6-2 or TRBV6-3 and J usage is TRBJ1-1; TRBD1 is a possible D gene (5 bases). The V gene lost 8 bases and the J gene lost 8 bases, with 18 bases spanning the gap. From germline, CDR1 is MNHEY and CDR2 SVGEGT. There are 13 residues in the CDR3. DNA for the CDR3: TGTGCCAGCTCAAGAGGACAAACGGTCGAAGCTTTCTTT. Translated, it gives CASSRGQTVEAFF.

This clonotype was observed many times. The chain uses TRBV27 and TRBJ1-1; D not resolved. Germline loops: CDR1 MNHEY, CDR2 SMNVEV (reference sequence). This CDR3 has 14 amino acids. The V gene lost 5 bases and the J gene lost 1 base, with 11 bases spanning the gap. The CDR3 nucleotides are TGTGCCAGCAGTCCCCGGTGGACGAACACTGAAGCTTTCTTT. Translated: CASSPRWTNTEAFF.

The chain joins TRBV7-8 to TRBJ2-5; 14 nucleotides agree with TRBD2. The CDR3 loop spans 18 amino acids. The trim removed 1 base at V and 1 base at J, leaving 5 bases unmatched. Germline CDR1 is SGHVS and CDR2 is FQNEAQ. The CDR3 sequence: CASSLGAGLAGAQETQYF. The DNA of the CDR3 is TGTGCCAGCAGCTTAGGAGCGGGACTAGCGGGGGCCCAAGAGACCCAGTACTTC.

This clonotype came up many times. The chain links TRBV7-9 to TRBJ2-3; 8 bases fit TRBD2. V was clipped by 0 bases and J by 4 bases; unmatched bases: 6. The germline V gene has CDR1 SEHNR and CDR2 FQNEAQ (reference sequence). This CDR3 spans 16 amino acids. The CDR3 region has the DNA TGTGCCAGCAGCTTAGCTGACGGGGGGGCCTCAGATACGCAGTATTTT. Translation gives CASSLADGGASDTQYF.

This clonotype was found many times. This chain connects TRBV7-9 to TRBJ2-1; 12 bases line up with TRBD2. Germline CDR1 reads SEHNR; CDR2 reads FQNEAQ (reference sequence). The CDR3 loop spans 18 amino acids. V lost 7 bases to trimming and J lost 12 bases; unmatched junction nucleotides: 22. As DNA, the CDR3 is TGTGCCAGCACCCCCCTGACCCTAGCGGGAGGGCCGATTCAAAGGCAGTTCTTC. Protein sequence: CASTPLTLAGGPIQRQFF.

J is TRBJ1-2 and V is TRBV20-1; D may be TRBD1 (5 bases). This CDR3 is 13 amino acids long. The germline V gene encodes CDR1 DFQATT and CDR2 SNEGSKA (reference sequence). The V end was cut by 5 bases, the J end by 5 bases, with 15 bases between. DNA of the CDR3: TGCAGTGCTCGGGGCGAGGAGGGATATGGCTACACCTTC. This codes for CSARGEEGYGYTF.

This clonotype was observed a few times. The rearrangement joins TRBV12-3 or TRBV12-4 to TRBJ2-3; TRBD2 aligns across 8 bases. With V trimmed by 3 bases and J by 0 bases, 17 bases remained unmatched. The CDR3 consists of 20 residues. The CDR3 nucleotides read TGTGCCAGCAGTTTCCGGGGAGGGCGGGGGGTCTGGTCTAGCACAGATACGCAGTATTTT. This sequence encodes CASSFRGGRGVWSSTDTQYF.